This entry lists 27 T cell receptor beta chains sequenced from one sample in a study of T cells in Graves' hyperthyroidism and ophthalmopathy. Amplification of TCR beta CDR3 regions was performed using RNA transcripts as template. First-round RT-PCR of the TCR CDR3 relied on the HTBI primer set. From the multiplex PCR reads, TCRdb called clonotypes with MiXCR, one entry per CDR3 protein. The table records hundreds of thousands of distinct CDR3 sequences, 14% of them present only once. Sequenced sample: blood. Receptors were obtained from a woman between 18 and 30 years old with Graves' hyperthyroidism.

This clonotype was seen ten or more times. This chain uses TRBV11-3 with TRBJ2-7; TRBD1 agrees at 7 bases. Germline V lookup: CDR1 SGHNT, CDR2 YENEEA. This CDR3 is 15 amino acids long. Trimming removed 4 bases from V and 0 bases from J; junction bases left unmatched: 6. CDR3 protein: CASSSGTDSSYEQYF. The CDR3 DNA sequence: TGTGCCAGCAGCTCCGGGACAGATAGCTCCTACGAGCAGTACTTC.

About this clonotype: The conserved final phenylalanine or tryptophan is absent from the CDR3, which likely points to a read error. The chain couples TRBV12-3 or TRBV12-4 to TRBJ1-1; no clear D gene. Trimming cost V 6 bases and J 10 bases, with 15 bases left between them. This CDR3 spans 12 amino acids. Here the CDR3 DNA reads TGTGCCAGCAGCGGAACTTGGGAGGGAGCTTTCCTT. Amino acids: CASSGTWEGAFL.

This clonotype was recorded at least ten times. CDR3 DNA sequence: TGTGCCAGCAGTGAACGACTAGTACCCAATGAGCAGTTCTTC. It is translated as CASSERLVPNEQFF. This chain uses TRBV2 with TRBJ2-1, with D tentatively TRBD2 (6 bases). Germline assignment: CDR1 SNHLY and CDR2 FYNNEI. Trimming removed 2 bases from V and 6 bases from J, with 11 bases in between. The CDR3 extends over 14 amino acids. The full variable domain, with the rest looked up from reference TRBV2 and TRBJ2-1, is EPEVTQTPSHQVTQMGQEVILRCVPISNHLYFYWYRQILGQKVEFLVSFYNNEISEKSEIFDDQFSVERPDGSNFTLKIRSTKLEDSAMYFCASSERLVPNEQFFGPGTRLTVL.

The rearrangement links TRBV29-1 to TRBJ1-2, with D possibly matching TRBD1 (5 bases). The V and J ends lost 6 bases and 0 bases respectively, with 17 bases between them. Germline CDR1 reads SQVTM; CDR2 reads ANQGSEA. The CDR3 is 15 residues long. The CDR3 protein is CSVHGFGGTNYGYTF. The DNA of the CDR3 is TGCAGCGTCCATGGGTTCGGGGGAACTAACTATGGCTACACCTTC.

This clonotype was seen only a few times. J is TRBJ1-4 and V is TRBV24-1, with no clear D. The germline gives CDR1 KGHDR, CDR2 SFDVKD. V lost 5 bases, J lost 5 bases, and 8 bases lay in between. This CDR3 comprises 13 residues. The CDR3 nucleotides read TGTGCCACCAGTGGAGGTTTAAATGAAAAACTGTTTTTT. Encoded protein: CATSGGLNEKLFF.

A few counts support this clonotype. The CDR3 DNA follows: TGTGCCACCAGTGGCCTACTCGGAGTGATTTACAATCAGCCCCAGCATTTT. This encodes CATSGLLGVIYNQPQHF. The chain employs TRBV24-1 and TRBJ1-5; D remains unclear. The germline CDR1 and CDR2 sequences are KGHDR and SFDVKD. Trimming pared 5 bases from V and 3 bases from J, leaving 19 bases between. CDR3 length: 17 residues.

Details on this clonotype: The junction departs from the called germline gene at one end, perhaps through a read error. The chain carries TRBV7-9 and TRBJ2-1; perhaps TRBD1 as D (6 bases). Looked up from germline, CDR1 is SEHNR and CDR2 is FQNEAQ (reference sequence). The CDR3 loop spans 13 amino acids. The CDR3 DNA follows: TGCGCCAGCAGCCAAGCAGGGGAAAATGAGCAGTTCTTC. Translated, it gives CASSQAGENEQFF.

The chain carries TRBV13 and TRBJ1-1; D call uncertain. This CDR3 comprises 14 residues. The V gene's germline CDR1 is PRHDT and CDR2 FYEKMQ (reference sequence). The V and J ends lost 6 bases and 4 bases respectively, with 15 bases between them. This CDR3 reads CASSYLPGPTEAFF. The CDR3 region has the DNA TGTGCCAGCAGTTACCTTCCCGGCCCCACTGAAGCTTTCTTT.

In its sample, this clonotype was seen many times. The chain uses TRBV20-1 and TRBJ1-4; the D gene is possibly TRBD1 (5 bases). Per germline, CDR1 DFQATT and CDR2 SNEGSKA (reference sequence). The CDR3 consists of 14 residues. The V gene lost 3 bases and the J gene lost 7 bases, with 15 bases spanning the gap. CDR3 bases: TGCAGTGCTAGGGGCGGGGGTTTCGGTGAAAAACTGTTTTTT. Translating it yields CSARGGGFGEKLFF.

For this clonotype: A much larger clone differs by one base, so this may be a read error. The J gene is TRBJ2-1, the V gene TRBV9; 8 nucleotides align to TRBD2. Near its end, the DNA agrees better with TRBJ2-7, so the J call may be wrong. Germline V lookup: CDR1 SGDLS, CDR2 YYNGEE. CDR3 length equals 16 residues. The CDR3 sequence: CASSAGGGGTYNEQYF. The CDR3 DNA follows: TGTGCCAGCAGCGCGGGAGGGGGGGGGACCTACAATGAGCAGTACTTC.

The table lists this clonotype with many counts. The chain has TRBV11-3 and TRBJ2-5, with D uncertain. V lost 5 bases to trimming and J lost 5 bases, with 21 bases between them. This CDR3 has 16 amino acids. Looked up from germline, CDR1 is SGHNT and CDR2 is YENEEA. The CDR3 region is CASSLRASSGSETQYF. CDR3 nucleotides: TGTGCCAGCAGCCTCCGGGCCAGCTCTGGCAGCGAGACCCAGTACTTC.

This sequence joins TRBV12-3 or TRBV12-4 and TRBJ2-2, with 10 bases that match TRBD2. V shed 2 bases and J 4 bases; nucleotides not matched to a gene: 7. The CDR3 is made up of 17 amino acids. CDR3 nucleotides: TGTGCCAGCAGTTTATCAGCGGGAGGGCCCAGCACCGGGGAGCTGTTTTTT. It specifies CASSLSAGGPSTGELFF.

J is TRBJ2-1 and V is TRBV14; D possibly corresponds to TRBD1 (6 bases). The CDR3 length is 15 residues. Per germline, CDR1 SGHDN and CDR2 FVKESK. V was shortened by 4 bases and J by 2 bases, with 12 bases between the two germline ends. For the CDR3, the DNA is TGTGCCAGCAGCCTCAGACAGGTTCCCTACAATGAGCAGTTCTTC. As protein: CASSLRQVPYNEQFF. The full variable domain, completed using reference TRBV14 and TRBJ2-1, is EAGVTQFPSHSVIEKGQTVTLRCDPISGHDNLYWYRRVMGKEIKFLLHFVKESKQDESGMPNNRFLAERTGGTYSTLKVQPAELEDSGVYFCASSLRQVPYNEQFFGPGTRLTVL.

This clonotype was seen only a few times. The V gene is TRBV3-1, the J gene TRBJ2-5, with D perhaps TRBD2 (5 bases). Trimming took off 5 bases at V and 5 bases at J, with 15 bases between the two ends. The CDR3 consists of 14 residues. CDR1 and CDR2 (germline): LGHDT, YNNKEL (reference sequence). CDR3 sequence: CASSFRSRRETQYF. CDR3 DNA: TGTGCCAGCAGCTTTCGGTCCCGGAGGGAGACCCAGTACTTC.

This clonotype was detected only a few times. The CDR3 DNA reads TGTGCCACTACCTCGGACAGCACCGGGGAGCTGTTTTTT. Translating it yields CATTSDSTGELFF. The chain combines TRBV24-1 with TRBJ2-2; D may be TRBD1 (6 bases). Germline V gene lookup returns CDR1 KGHDR and CDR2 SFDVKD. The CDR3 consists of 13 residues. V lost 10 bases, J lost 4 bases, and 12 bases lay in between.

The gene calls are TRBV27 and TRBJ2-7, with D unclear. The CDR3 contains 13 residues. The germline gives CDR1 MNHEY, CDR2 SMNVEV (reference sequence). Deletions cut 5 bases from V and 4 bases from J, with 12 bases between. Here the CDR3 DNA reads TGTGCCAGCAGTCCCTATACACAGTACGAGCAGTACTTC. Translation: CASSPYTQYEQYF.

This clonotype was seen a few times. The chain is built from TRBV24-1 and TRBJ1-1; unclear D gene. The V gene's germline CDR1 is KGHDR and CDR2 SFDVKD. CDR3 size: 13 residues. V was cut by 0 bases and J by 10 bases, with 11 bases left in between. CDR3 sequence: CATSDLGQAGAFF. In DNA, the CDR3 is TGTGCCACCAGTGATTTGGGGCAAGCCGGAGCTTTCTTT.

The chain joins TRBV28 to TRBJ2-2, with 7 bases matching TRBD2. CDR1 MDHEN and CDR2 SYDVKM come from the germline V gene. The CDR3 sequence is 13 residues long. The V segment lost 10 bases and the J segment 6 bases; nucleotides outside the gene matches: 8. CDR3 amino acids: CATGLHVAGELFF. The CDR3 bases are TGTGCCACGGGACTACACGTGGCCGGGGAGCTGTTTTTT.

This clonotype was recorded at least ten times. The V call is TRBV2, the J call TRBJ2-7, with 13 bases matching TRBD2. Trimming took 5 bases from V and 5 from J; bases not matched to a gene: 6. CDR1 SNHLY and CDR2 FYNNEI come from the germline V gene. This CDR3 spans 15 amino acids. CDR3 in DNA: TGTGCCAGCAGTCAACTAGCGGGAGGGCCCCACGAGCAGTACTTC. This translates into CASSQLAGGPHEQYF.

This clonotype was recorded many times. The chain recombines TRBV30 with TRBJ2-1; D possibly matches TRBD1 or TRBD2 (6 bases each). This CDR3 has 13 residues. Trimming cost V 3 bases and J 11 bases, with 17 bases left between them. Germline CDR1 reads GTSNPN; CDR2 reads SVGIG (reference sequence). The DNA of the CDR3 is TGTGCCTGGAGAGGGGGGCCCGGGTTAAAGCAGTTCTTC. Encoded protein: CAWRGGPGLKQFF.

The CDR3 reads CASRLFWTRAETQYF. The CDR3 nucleotides read TGTGCCAGCAGACTATTCTGGACTAGGGCTGAGACCCAGTACTTC. The rearrangement joins TRBV6-1 to TRBJ2-5; 7 bases line up with TRBD2. The germline V gene encodes CDR1 MNHNS and CDR2 SASEGT. The CDR3 is 15 residues long. Unmatched junction bases numbered 12, after V lost 6 bases and J lost 5 bases.

CDR3 nucleotides: TGTGCCAGCAGTCTCGACACCGGACTAGCGCATTTT. Its protein product is CASSLDTGLAHF. The chain employs TRBV6-2 or TRBV6-3 and TRBJ1-5; unclear D gene. This CDR3 is built from 12 residues. In germline, CDR1 is MNHEY, CDR2 SVGEGT. V lost 5 bases to trimming and J lost 15 bases, with 17 bases between them.

This clonotype was counted only a few times. V and J are TRBV19 and TRBJ2-5; the match to TRBD1 covers 7 bases. The CDR3 runs to 15 residues. The germline V gene encodes CDR1 LNHDA and CDR2 SQIVND (reference sequence). With V trimmed by 5 bases and J by 5 bases, 11 bases remained unmatched. The CDR3 sequence: CASSYRDRVLETQYF. CDR3 nucleotides: TGTGCCAGTAGTTACCGAGACAGGGTTCTTGAGACCCAGTACTTC.

This clonotype was detected many times. V is TRBV20-1 and J is TRBJ2-3, with D uncertain. Trimming removed 3 bases from V and 0 bases from J, with 13 bases in between. The length of the CDR3 is 15 residues. CDR1 is DFQATT, CDR2 SNEGSKA, per germline (reference sequence). CDR3 sequence reads: CSARGLTASTDTQYF. In DNA, the CDR3 is TGCAGTGCTAGGGGGTTAACAGCTAGCACAGATACGCAGTATTTT.

In this sample, this clonotype turned up many times. The rearrangement links TRBV6-1 to TRBJ1-2; D may be TRBD1 (6 bases). Per germline, CDR1 MNHNS and CDR2 SASEGT. With 4 bases removed from V and 2 bases from J, the gap between germline ends came to 14 bases. The CDR3 runs to 15 residues. This chain's CDR3 is CASSVLDSPNYGYTF. In DNA form, the CDR3 reads TGTGCCAGCAGTGTTTTGGACAGTCCCAACTATGGCTACACCTTC.

This clonotype was picked up many times. This chain joins TRBV6-1 and TRBJ2-5; either TRBD1 or TRBD2 may supply D (5 bases each). Germline CDR1 MNHNS, CDR2 SASEGT. The germline V and J ends were trimmed by 6 bases and 0 bases, with 17 bases remaining between them. The CDR3 spans 16 residues. Here the CDR3 DNA reads TGTGCCAGCAGGGCTGCTACGGGGCGACACCAAGAGACCCAGTACTTC. The encoded protein is CASRAATGRHQETQYF.

V is TRBV27 and J is TRBJ2-1, with 10 nucleotides matching TRBD1. The CDR3 has 15 residues. Germline V gene data show CDR1 as MNHEY and CDR2 as SMNVEV (reference sequence). With V trimmed by 6 bases and J by 6 bases, 8 bases remained unmatched. This CDR3 is CASRSTGGAFNEQFF. CDR3 nucleotides: TGTGCCAGCAGATCGACAGGGGGCGCCTTCAATGAGCAGTTCTTC.